This record concerns one T cell receptor beta chain sequence. No antigen is known for it. The record originates from a study of cytomegalovirus exposure and HLA in healthy donors. This PCR relied on a set of 60 Vbeta primers and 13 Jbeta primers. Method: immunoSEQ multiplex PCR; TCRdb's copy keeps in-frame clones and lacks some. The sample carries 170,000 or so clones, 84% recorded once. Study-wide points: In a later analysis, a genetic analysis reported fewer productive-TCR N-insertions in an Asian-associated ancestry cluster than the cohort average. Indistinguishable V segments such as TRBV6-2 and TRBV6-3 were excluded. A likely sequencing artifact accounted for one observed cluster of highly shared sequence variants. It was reportedly the case that the classifier diagnosed cytomegalovirus status with high specificity and sensitivity.

Trimming left V 0 bases short and J 2 bases short, with 14 bases between. The V gene's germline CDR1 is MNHEY and CDR2 SVGAGI. There are 16 residues in the CDR3. This sequence originates from a boy aged 2 to 9 in good health and CMV-seronegative. The rearrangement uses TRBV6-5 and TRBJ2-7, with D possibly TRBD2 on 5 matching bases. The sample comprised PBMCs. This CDR3 reads CASSYSYQRTPYEQYF. In DNA form, the CDR3 reads TGTGCCAGCAGTTACTCGTACCAGCGGACCCCCTACGAGCAGTACTTC.